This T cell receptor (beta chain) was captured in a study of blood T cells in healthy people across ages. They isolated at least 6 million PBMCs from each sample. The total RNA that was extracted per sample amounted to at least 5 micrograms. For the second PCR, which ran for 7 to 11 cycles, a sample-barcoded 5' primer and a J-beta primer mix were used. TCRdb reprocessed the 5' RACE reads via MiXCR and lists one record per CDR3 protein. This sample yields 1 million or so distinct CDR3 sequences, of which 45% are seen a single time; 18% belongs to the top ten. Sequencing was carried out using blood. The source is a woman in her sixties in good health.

The CDR3 bases are TGTGCCAGTAGACCCCACGTGAATGAGCAGTTCTTC. This gives the protein CASRPHVNEQFF. The genes are TRBV6-5 and TRBJ2-1; D unclear. Germline V CDR1 and CDR2: MNHEY, SVGAGI. The CDR3 sequence is 12 residues long. V lost 9 bases, J lost 7 bases, and 13 bases lay in between.